The rows below give T cell receptor beta chains drawn from one sample of a study of cytomegalovirus exposure and HLA in healthy donors. The method was immunoSEQ multiplex PCR; TCRdb's version includes in-frame clones alone and lacks a portion of them. The sample gives roughly 63,000 clones, roughly 90% of which show up once; approximately 1.2% is in the top ten. The sample consisted of PBMCs. Every receptor here comes from a woman under 30 in good health and CMV-seronegative. CDR3s include the opening cysteine and the closing phenylalanine or tryptophan. The D gene is left open where the match is weak. Only part of the rows carry a size: once, few, many, or a class if the clone is expanded.

j_call clone_size d_call cdr3_length v_call cdr3_nt cdr3_aa
TRBJ2-7 once NA 11 TRBV28 TGTGCCAGCAGTTCCACCTACGAGCAGTACTTC CASSSTYEQYF
TRBJ1-2 NA TRBD1 17 TRBV7-9 TGTGCCAGCAGCGGTCGGAGGACAGGGGAGGAGGTTTATGGCTACACCTTC CASSGRRTGEEVYGYTF
TRBJ2-5 NA TRBD2 16 TRBV27 TGTGCCAGCAGCCAATATCGCGGGGGGCCGCAAGAGACCCAGTACTTC CASSQYRGGPQETQYF
TRBJ1-2 NA NA 14 TRBV6-5 TGTGCCAGCAGTTTACTTGCCGACAGCTATGGCTACACCTTC CASSLLADSYGYTF
TRBJ2-3 NA TRBD1 15 TRBV5-6 TGTGCCAGCAGCTTGGACAGGGGTTACACAGATACGCAGTATTTT CASSLDRGYTDTQYF
TRBJ1-6 NA NA 19 TRBV7-9 TGTGCCAGCAGCTTAGGGTACAGGGCGGTGAGCTCCTATAATTCACCCCTCCACTTT CASSLGYRAVSSYNSPLHF
TRBJ1-2 NA NA 14 TRBV7-2 TGTGCCAGCAGCTTAGGAGTATTCCGCACTGGCTACACCTTC CASSLGVFRTGYTF
TRBJ2-1 few NA 12 TRBV19 TGTGCCAGTAGTTCATTAGCGAATGAGCAGTTCTTC CASSSLANEQFF
TRBJ1-4 NA TRBD1 15 TRBV15 TGTGCCACCAGCAGGGAGGGGGCCCCGCGTGAAAAACTGTTTTTT CATSREGAPREKLFF
TRBJ2-5 NA TRBD1 15 TRBV5-1 TGCGCCAGCAGCTTATGGGCAGGGGGAATGGAGACCCAGTACTTC CASSLWAGGMETQYF
TRBJ2-2 NA TRBD2 16 TRBV25-1 TGTGCCAGCAGTTCCCAAGCGGGGACTAACACCGGGGAGCTGTTTTTT CASSSQAGTNTGELFF
TRBJ1-5 NA NA 14 TRBV7-2 TGTGCCAGCAGCCCTGGACAGACCCAACGGCCCCAGCATTTT CASSPGQTQRPQHF
TRBJ2-7 NA NA 14 TRBV6-1 TGTGCCAGCACCGCGTCCGGACAGCCCTACGAGCAGTACTTC CASTASGQPYEQYF
TRBJ2-7 few NA 15 TRBV5-3 TGTGCCAGAAGCTTGGATGCGGGTGGGACCTACGAGCAGTACTTC CARSLDAGGTYEQYF
TRBJ2-3 NA TRBD2 14 TRBV5-1 TGCGCCAGCAGCTTGAGGCGGGAGTCAGATACGCAGTATTTT CASSLRRESDTQYF
TRBJ2-2 once NA 15 TRBV27 TGTGCCAGCAGTTACAACACGCCGAACACCGGGGAGCTGTTTTTT CASSYNTPNTGELFF
TRBJ1-2 NA TRBD1 15 TRBV19 TGTGCCAGTAGTATAGACACAGGGGGCGCCTATGGCTACACCTTC CASSIDTGGAYGYTF
TRBJ1-1 NA NA 16 TRBV18 TGTGCCAGCTCACCAACGATGCCAGGGTGGAACACTGAAGCTTTCTTT CASSPTMPGWNTEAFF
TRBJ2-4 NA NA 13 TRBV7-2 TGTGCCAGCAGCTTAGGGACTGAAAACATTCAGTACTTC CASSLGTENIQYF
TRBJ2-5 NA TRBD1 12 TRBV28 TGTGCCAGCAGTTTGACAAGACAGGGGCAGTACTTC CASSLTRQGQYF
TRBJ1-2 NA NA 15 TRBV5-8 TGTGCCAGCAGCTTGGCCGGCGGGGGTTTATATGGCTACACCTTC CASSLAGGGLYGYTF
TRBJ2-3 NA TRBD2 17 TRBV28 TGTGCCAGCAGTTCCCCCTCCTTAGCGGGGGACACAGATACGCAGTATTTT CASSSPSLAGDTDTQYF
TRBJ2-2 NA NA 16 TRBV11-2 TGTGCCAGCAGCTCTCGGGCTGGGGGGTGGACCGGGGAGCTGTTTTTT CASSSRAGGWTGELFF
TRBJ2-7 NA NA 15 TRBV7-5 TGTGTCAGAAGCCTCCCGACAGGAGGATACTACGAGCAGTACTTC CVRSLPTGGYYEQYF
TRBJ1-2 NA NA 17 TRBV19 TGTGCCAGTAGCCAGGACTCCTCTAGGCGGATTAACTATGGCTACACCTTC CASSQDSSRRINYGYTF
TRBJ2-5 once TRBD1 18 TRBV7-6 TGTGCCAGCAGCTTAGCATCCCTCACAGGGGATGTCCAAGAGACCCAGTACTTC CASSLASLTGDVQETQYF
TRBJ1-2 NA TRBD1 12 TRBV6-5 TGTGCCAGCAGGACAGGGAATAGTGGCTACACCTTC CASRTGNSGYTF
TRBJ2-1 few TRBD1 13 TRBV28 TGTGCCAGCAGGGGGACAGGGAACAATGAGCAGTTCTTC CASRGTGNNEQFF
TRBJ1-1 once NA 12 TRBV28 TGTGCCAGCAGTTTATCGGGGACTGAAGCTTTCTTT CASSLSGTEAFF
TRBJ2-7 NA TRBD2 14 TRBV19 TGTGCCAGTAGAAGGACTAGCGGGAGCTACGAGCAGTACTTC CASRRTSGSYEQYF
TRBJ2-1 NA TRBD2 13 TRBV6-4 TGTGCCAGCAGTGAGCGGGAGTACAATGAGCAGTTCTTC CASSEREYNEQFF
TRBJ1-5 NA NA 13 TRBV10-3 TGTGCCATCAGTGAGCTTCTGGGAGAGCCCCAGCATTTT CAISELLGEPQHF
TRBJ2-2 NA NA 15 TRBV6-5 TGTGCCAGCAGGCCCGCGGGGGCCAACACCGGGGAGCTGTTTTTT CASRPAGANTGELFF
TRBJ2-7 NA TRBD1 15 TRBV28 TGTGCCAGCAGGGGACAGGGGGCGAGAAGCTACGAGCAGTACTTC CASRGQGARSYEQYF
TRBJ2-7 few NA 14 TRBV11-2 TGTGCCAGCACCCCGGGTCAGGGCTTCCACGAGCAGTACTTC CASTPGQGFHEQYF
TRBJ1-4 NA NA 14 TRBV2 TGTGCCAGCAGGCTAGCAGTAACTAATGAAAAACTGTTTTTT CASRLAVTNEKLFF
TRBJ2-3 once TRBD2 16 TRBV4-2 TGTGCCAGCAGCCAAGATTCGGGGGGAAGCACAGATACGCAGTATTTT CASSQDSGGSTDTQYF
TRBJ1-1 NA NA 14 TRBV6-5 TGTGCCAGCGTCCCGGGTCCACCGAACACTGAAGCTTTCTTT CASVPGPPNTEAFF
TRBJ2-7 NA TRBD2 15 TRBV5-4 TGTGCCAGCAGCTTGGGCGATGAGCGGGGTTACGAGCAGTACTTC CASSLGDERGYEQYF
TRBJ2-2 NA NA 16 TRBV4-1 TGCGCCAGCAGCCAAGCACTTACAGCGAACACCGGGGAGCTGTTTTTT CASSQALTANTGELFF
TRBJ2-6 once NA 15 TRBV6-5 TGTGCCAGCAGTTACTCGTCGAGGGGGGCCAACGTCCTGACTTTC CASSYSSRGANVLTF
TRBJ1-4 NA NA 14 TRBV11-2 TGTGCCAGCAGTCTCGGGGTAGCTAATGAAAAACTGTTTTTT CASSLGVANEKLFF
TRBJ2-3 NA NA 16 TRBV6-4 TGTGCCAGCAGTGACACCGGGTTACGGGGCACAGATACGCAGTATTTT CASSDTGLRGTDTQYF
TRBJ1-2 NA NA 11 TRBV6-5 TGTGCCAGCAGAAGAGGCTATGGCTACACCTTC CASRRGYGYTF
TRBJ2-5 NA NA 15 TRBV2 TGTGCCAGCAGCCGTCCGGCGGGCGGGCAAGAGACCCAGTACTTC CASSRPAGGQETQYF
TRBJ2-7 NA NA 15 TRBV30 TGTGCCTGGAGTGTACGGTCCAGGGGATTGGTCGAGCAGTACTTC CAWSVRSRGLVEQYF
TRBJ2-7 NA TRBD1 13 TRBV10-3 TGTGCCATCAGTGGAGGACAGGGCCACGAGCAGTACTTC CAISGGQGHEQYF